This is a list of T cell receptor beta chains from one sample in a study of control samples from healthy donors and cancer patients. The protocol was immunoSEQ multiplex PCR, while the TCRdb copy is restricted to in-frame clones and leaves out a portion. Here the sample spans 130,000 or so clones, about 90% being singletons. Material: blood. All receptors come from a man aged 50 or older in good health. Both conserved end residues are part of each CDR3. D genes are given only for firm matches. Size is omitted from some rows. Given values are once, few, many or a class for expanded clones.

j_gene	d_gene	v_gene	abundance	CDR3aa	CDR3nt
TRBJ2-7	TRBD1	TRBV19	NA	CAIGTGRTYEQYF	TGTGCCATTGGGACAGGACGAACCTACGAGCAGTACTTC
TRBJ2-3	TRBD2	TRBV5-6	NA	CASSRASGGEDTQYF	TGTGCCAGCAGCAGAGCTAGCGGGGGTGAAGATACGCAGTATTTT
TRBJ2-3	NA	TRBV6-2/TRBV6-3	many	CASSYWWGRSTDTQYF	TGTGCCAGCAGTTACTGGTGGGGTAGGAGCACAGATACGCAGTATTTT
TRBJ2-2	NA	TRBV4-2	NA	CASSQEGIGELFF	TGTGCCAGCAGCCAAGAGGGGATCGGGGAGCTGTTTTTT
TRBJ1-2	NA	TRBV10-2	NA	CASSESRGGAGYTF	TGCGCCAGCAGTGAGTCGAGGGGGGGCGCAGGCTACACCTTC
TRBJ2-7	TRBD1	TRBV5-5	NA	CASSFVWTGTSYEQYF	TGTGCCAGCAGCTTTGTCTGGACAGGGACCTCCTACGAGCAGTACTTC
TRBJ2-3	TRBD2	TRBV3-1/TRBV3-2	NA	CASSQVRLAGGADTQYF	TGTGCCAGCAGCCAAGTAAGGCTAGCGGGGGGAGCCGATACGCAGTATTTT
TRBJ1-1	NA	TRBV7-2	NA	CASSLVGSEAFF	TGTGCCAGCAGCTTAGTCGGTAGTGAAGCTTTCTTT
TRBJ1-1	NA	TRBV5-1	NA	CASSLEAMNTEAFF	TGCGCCAGCAGCTTGGAGGCCATGAACACTGAAGCTTTCTTT
TRBJ2-2	TRBD1	TRBV5-4	NA	CASSLAGTGHTGELFF	TGTGCCAGCAGCTTGGCCGGGACAGGGCACACCGGGGAGCTGTTTTTT
TRBJ1-1	NA	TRBV10-3	NA	CAISESGGGGPTEAFF	TGTGCCATCAGTGAGTCGGGGGGCGGGGGGCCCACTGAAGCTTTCTTT
TRBJ2-1	NA	TRBV21-1	NA	CASSKKGGGGAVIYNEQFF	TGTGCCAGCAGCAAAAAGGGGGGCGGGGGGGCCGTAATATACAATGAGCAGTTCTTC
TRBJ1-2	NA	TRBV12-5	few	CASGLERVYGYTF	TGTGCTAGTGGTTTGGAGAGGGTCTATGGCTACACCTTC
TRBJ2-7	TRBD1	TRBV5-1	NA	CASSLGAGGGYEQYF	TGCGCCAGCAGCTTGGGGGCAGGGGGCGGCTACGAGCAGTACTTC
TRBJ2-1	TRBD2	TRBV5-4	NA	CASSWQHMGLAGGNEQFF	TGTGCCAGCAGCTGGCAACACATGGGACTAGCGGGGGGGAATGAGCAGTTCTTC
TRBJ2-7	NA	TRBV30	NA	CAWSVRGQGDYEQYF	TGTGCCTGGAGTGTACGGGGGCAGGGGGACTACGAGCAGTACTTC
TRBJ2-2	NA	TRBV15	NA	CATSRSRGVDTGELFF	TGTGCCACCAGCAGATCTAGGGGGGTAGACACCGGGGAGCTGTTTTTT
TRBJ2-7	NA	TRBV5-1	NA	CASSLDREYEQYF	TGCGCCAGCAGCTTGGACAGGGAGTACGAGCAGTACTTC
TRBJ1-2	NA	TRBV29-1	NA	CSVEVPGVEVGDYGYTF	TGCAGCGTTGAAGTCCCCGGGGTGGAGGTAGGAGACTATGGCTACACCTTC
TRBJ1-6	NA	TRBV9	NA	CASSVGNDNSPLHF	TGTGCCAGCAGCGTAGGAAACGATAATTCACCCCTCCACTTT
TRBJ2-2	NA	TRBV13	NA	CASSLRRATNTGELFF	TGTGCCAGCAGCTTAAGGCGGGCGACGAACACCGGGGAGCTGTTTTTT
TRBJ1-2	NA	TRBV30	once	CAWSYLQGAYGYTF	TGTGCCTGGAGTTACTTACAGGGTGCCTATGGCTACACCTTC
TRBJ1-4	NA	TRBV5-8	NA	CASSRSLTTNEKLFF	TGTGCCAGCAGCCGTAGCTTGACAACTAATGAAAAACTGTTTTTT
TRBJ2-5	TRBD1	TRBV9	few	CASSVAGTGQETQYF	TGTGCCAGCAGCGTAGCCGGGACAGGACAAGAGACCCAGTACTTC
TRBJ2-2	TRBD1	TRBV5-1	NA	CASSLVTGGTGELFF	TGCGCCAGCAGCTTGGTCACAGGGGGAACCGGGGAGCTGTTTTTT
TRBJ2-2	NA	TRBV7-6	NA	CASSLAGGFSGELFF	TGTGCCAGCAGCTTAGCAGGAGGGTTCAGCGGGGAGCTGTTTTTT
TRBJ2-6	TRBD1	TRBV7-2	NA	CASSLAGPTGSGANVLTF	TGTGCCAGCAGCTTAGCGGGGCCGACAGGGTCCGGGGCCAACGTCCTGACTTTC
TRBJ2-7	NA	TRBV2	NA	CASSAGQGKSISYEQYF	TGTGCCAGCAGTGCGGGGCAAGGGAAATCAATTTCCTACGAGCAGTACTTC
TRBJ2-5	TRBD1	TRBV7-9	NA	CASSLGGQGRTQYF	TGTGCCAGCAGCTTAGGGGGACAGGGGAGGACCCAGTACTTC
TRBJ1-4	NA	TRBV5-1	NA	CASSLGTSNEKLFF	TGCGCCAGCAGCTTGGGAACGTCTAATGAAAAACTGTTTTTT
TRBJ1-2	NA	TRBV9	NA	CASSVRHVDLYGYTF	TGTGCCAGCAGCGTAAGACATGTCGATCTCTATGGCTACACCTTC
TRBJ2-7	NA	TRBV19	few	CASSAARGSSYEQYF	TGTGCCAGTAGTGCGGCAAGGGGGAGCTCCTACGAGCAGTACTTC
TRBJ1-2	TRBD1	TRBV4-3	NA	CASSQEDRGNYGYTF	TGCGCCAGCAGCCAAGAGGACAGGGGGAACTATGGCTACACCTTC
TRBJ2-1	NA	TRBV5-6	NA	CASSLSNEQFF	TGTGCCAGCAGCCTGTCGAACGAGCAGTTCTTC
TRBJ1-6	NA	TRBV6-4	NA	CASSDSMEGRAPLHF	TGTGCCAGCAGTGACTCGATGGAGGGGCGGGCACCCCTCCACTTT
TRBJ1-1	NA	TRBV5-3	NA	CARSKRGGANTEAFF	TGTGCCAGAAGCAAACGGGGGGGAGCGAACACTGAAGCTTTCTTT
TRBJ1-4	TRBD1	TRBV27	NA	CASSLRQGDEKLFF	TGTGCCAGCAGTTTGAGACAGGGGGATGAAAAACTGTTTTTT
TRBJ1-1	NA	TRBV6-5	NA	CASSYARQKAEAFF	TGTGCCAGCAGTTACGCCAGGCAGAAAGCTGAAGCTTTCTTT
TRBJ1-5	NA	TRBV19	NA	CASSGVDGQPQHF	TGTGCCAGTAGTGGGGTTGACGGTCAGCCCCAGCATTTT
TRBJ2-3	NA	TRBV4-2	few	CASSLGKLSTDTQYF	TGTGCCAGCAGCCTTGGGAAGCTCTCCACAGATACGCAGTATTTT
TRBJ2-5	TRBD1	TRBV11-2	NA	CASSTRTGVVQETQYF	TGTGCCAGCAGCACCCGGACAGGGGTTGTCCAAGAGACCCAGTACTTC
TRBJ1-2	NA	TRBV7-2	NA	CASSLARSNYGYTF	TGTGCCAGCAGCTTAGCGAGGTCTAACTATGGCTACACCTTC
TRBJ2-7	NA	TRBV29-1	NA	CSVSTGHLIGEQYF	TGCAGCGTTTCTACCGGGCACCTGATTGGCGAGCAGTACTTC
TRBJ1-6	NA	TRBV25-1	NA	CASSGGNPGTSPLHF	TGTGCCAGCAGTGGGGGTAATCCCGGGACTTCACCCCTCCACTTT
TRBJ2-3	NA	TRBV18	NA	CASSPGLAKFTDTQYF	TGTGCCAGCTCACCGGGGCTAGCGAAATTCACAGATACGCAGTATTTT
TRBJ2-3	TRBD2	TRBV6-2/TRBV6-3	NA	CASSYRAGEGDTQYF	TGTGCCAGCAGTTACCGAGCGGGGGAAGGAGATACGCAGTATTTT
TRBJ2-3	NA	TRBV7-9	NA	CASSLRAGTPTPDTQYF	TGTGCCAGCAGCTTAAGGGCGGGCACTCCGACCCCAGATACGCAGTATTTT
TRBJ1-1	NA	TRBV18	NA	CASSPSENTEAFF	TGTGCCAGCTCACCGAGCGAAAACACTGAAGCTTTCTTT
TRBJ2-7	NA	TRBV4-3	NA	CASSQDAGATYEQYF	TGCGCCAGCAGCCAAGATGCGGGGGCCACCTACGAGCAGTACTTC
TRBJ1-4	NA	TRBV12-2	NA	CASRSPGQGSEKLFF	TGTGCAAGTCGCTCCCCGGGACAGGGGAGTGAAAAACTGTTTTTT
TRBJ2-7	NA	TRBV7-8	NA	CASSPRDGSYEQYF	TGTGCCAGCAGCCCCCGGGACGGCTCCTACGAGCAGTACTTC
TRBJ2-7	NA	TRBV6-5	NA	CASSYSPRTATYEQYF	TGTGCCAGCAGTTACTCCCCGCGGACAGCTACCTACGAGCAGTACTTC
TRBJ1-2	TRBD1	TRBV27	few	CASSLTPSDRGLGGYTF	TGTGCCAGCAGTTTAACCCCCTCGGACAGGGGGCTGGGTGGCTACACCTTC
TRBJ1-2	NA	TRBV11-2	once	CASSPLGQLYGYTF	TGTGCCAGCAGCCCATTAGGACAGCTCTATGGCTACACCTTC
TRBJ1-5	NA	TRBV27	NA	CASSLGPNQPQHF	TGTGCCAGCAGTTTAGGGCCTAATCAGCCCCAGCATTTT
TRBJ1-1	TRBD1	TRBV30	NA	CAWSRGQAPLEAFF	TGTGCCTGGAGTAGAGGACAGGCGCCTCTTGAAGCTTTCTTT
TRBJ1-6	TRBD1	TRBV11-2	NA	CASSFRGRPLHF	TGTGCCAGCAGCTTTAGGGGGCGGCCCCTCCACTTT
TRBJ2-7	NA	TRBV19	NA	CASSMGFYEQYF	TGTGCCAGTAGTATGGGGTTCTACGAGCAGTACTTC
TRBJ2-1	TRBD1	TRBV5-6	NA	CASSFTGQGHNEQFF	TGTGCCAGCAGCTTTACAGGACAGGGACACAATGAGCAGTTCTTC